Presented here are 5 T cell receptor beta chains from one specimen sequenced in a study of vaccination effects on CD4 cells after COVID-19. These receptors have no known antigen. Sequencing followed a ViraFEST assay step that expanded antigen-specific CD4+ T cells with viral peptide pools. Cells that had been cultured for roughly 9 days were the source of isolated CD4+ T cells. None of the vaccinated had previously contracted SARS-CoV-2, and their nucleocapsid antibodies tested negative. Sequencing used immunoSEQ multiplex PCR; TCRdb keeps in-frame clones, though not all of them. The table has roughly 63,000 clones, less than 80% seen once. Sequencing was performed on CD4+ T cells from PBMCs cultured with HCoV-OC43 spike peptides, taken before COVID-19 vaccination. As to subset: HCoV-OC43 spike overlapping peptide pool stimulation. The source is a human donor who received a COVID-19 vaccine.

The rearrangement joins TRBV10-3 to TRBJ2-7; 11 bases are shared with TRBD2. The J segment lost 6 bases and the V segment lost 0 bases, leaving 7 bases of the junction unmatched. This CDR3 region has 16 residues. Germline V CDR1 and CDR2: ENHRY, SYGVKD. As DNA, the CDR3 is TGTGCCATCAGTGAGTCTGCTAGCGGGGGGCAAGTCGAGCAGTACGTC. Its translation is CAISESASGGQVEQYV.

This chain joins TRBV7-9 and TRBJ2-4; TRBD1 agrees at 9 bases. Germline V gene lookup returns CDR1 SEHNR and CDR2 FQNEAQ (reference sequence). J lost 3 bases, V lost 1 base, and 1 base had no gene match. This CDR3 comprises 15 residues. The CDR3 here is CASSLGQGGKNIQYF. CDR3 DNA: TGTGCCAGCAGCTTAGGACAGGGGGGCAAAAACATTCAGTACTTC.

The chain is built from TRBV6-1 and TRBJ2-7; 11 bases map to TRBD1. The CDR3 is made up of 15 amino acids. The V gene end was trimmed by 2 bases and the J gene end by 6 bases; junction bases not matched to a gene: 6. Germline V gives CDR1 MNHNS, CDR2 SASEGT. The CDR3 DNA follows: TGTGCCAGCAGTGAACCCCGGACAGGGGGCGGCGAGCAGTACGTC. Its translation is CASSEPRTGGGEQYV.

V is TRBV7-9 and J is TRBJ1-3, with 10 bases matching TRBD1. The CDR3 length is 15 residues. The ends lost 5 bases at V and 2 bases at J; junction bases unmatched: 3. Germline lookup yields CDR1 SEHNR and CDR2 FQNEAQ (reference sequence). The CDR3 nucleotides read TGTGCCAGCAGCCTAGGACAGGGGGCTGGAAACACCATATATTTT. Residues: CASSLGQGAGNTIYF.

The chain couples TRBV30 to TRBJ1-2; 8 nucleotides line up with TRBD1. With V trimmed by 4 bases and J by 8 bases, 12 bases remained unmatched. CDR3 length: 14 amino acids. The V gene's germline CDR1 is GTSNPN and CDR2 SVGIG (reference sequence). The CDR3 loop is CAWNLQGDWGGYTF. As DNA, the CDR3 is TGTGCCTGGAACCTACAGGGGGACTGGGGAGGCTACACCTTC.